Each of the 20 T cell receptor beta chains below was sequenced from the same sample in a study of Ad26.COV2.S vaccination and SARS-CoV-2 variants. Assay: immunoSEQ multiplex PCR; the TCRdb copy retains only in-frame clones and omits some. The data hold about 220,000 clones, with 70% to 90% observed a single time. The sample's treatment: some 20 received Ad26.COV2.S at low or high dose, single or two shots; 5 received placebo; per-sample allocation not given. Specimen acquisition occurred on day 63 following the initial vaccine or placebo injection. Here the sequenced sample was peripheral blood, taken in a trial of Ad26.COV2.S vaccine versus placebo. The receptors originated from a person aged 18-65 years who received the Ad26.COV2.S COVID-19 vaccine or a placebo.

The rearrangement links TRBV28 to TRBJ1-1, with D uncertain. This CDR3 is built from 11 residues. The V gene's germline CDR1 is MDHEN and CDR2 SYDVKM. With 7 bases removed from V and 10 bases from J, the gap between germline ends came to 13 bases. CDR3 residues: CASNFGYGAFF. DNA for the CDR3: TGTGCCAGCAATTTTGGGTATGGAGCTTTCTTT.

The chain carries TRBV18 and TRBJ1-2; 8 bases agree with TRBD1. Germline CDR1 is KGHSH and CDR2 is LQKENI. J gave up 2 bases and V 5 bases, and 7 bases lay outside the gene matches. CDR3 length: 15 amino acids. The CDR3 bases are TGTGCCAGCTCAGTAGGACAGGGACAAAACTATGGCTACACCTTC. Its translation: CASSVGQGQNYGYTF.

CDR3 coding DNA: TGCGCCAGCAGCTTGCGTGCGGAACGCACAGATACGCAGTATTTT. Its translation: CASSLRAERTDTQYF. The chain recombines TRBV5-1 with TRBJ2-3; D gene unclear. CDR3 size: 15 residues. V was pared by 1 base and J by 1 base, with 10 bases between. Per the germline V gene, CDR1 is SGHRS and CDR2 is YFSETQ.

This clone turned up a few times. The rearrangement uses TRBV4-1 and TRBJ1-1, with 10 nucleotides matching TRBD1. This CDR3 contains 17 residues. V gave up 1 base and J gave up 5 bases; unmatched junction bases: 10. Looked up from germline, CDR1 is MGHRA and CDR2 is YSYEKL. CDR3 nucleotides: TGCGCCAGCAGCCAAGGTCCGACAGGGGGCAAGAAGACTGAAGCTTTCTTT. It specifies CASSQGPTGGKKTEAFF.

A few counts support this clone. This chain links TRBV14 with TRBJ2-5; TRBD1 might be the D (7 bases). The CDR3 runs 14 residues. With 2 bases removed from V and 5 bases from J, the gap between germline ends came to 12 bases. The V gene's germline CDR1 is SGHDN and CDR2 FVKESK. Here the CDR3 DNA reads TGTGCCAGCAGCCAAAGTTCAGGGGGGGAGACCCAGTACTTC. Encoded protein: CASSQSSGGETQYF.

CDR3 protein: CASSLASGTSGNTIYF. The CDR3 DNA sequence: TGCGCCAGCAGCTTGGCCTCGGGAACCTCTGGAAACACCATATATTTT. The chain joins TRBV5-1 to TRBJ1-3; D is undetermined. Trimming removed 0 bases from V and 0 bases from J, with 10 bases in between. The length of the CDR3 is 16 residues. Germline V gives CDR1 SGHRS, CDR2 YFSETQ.

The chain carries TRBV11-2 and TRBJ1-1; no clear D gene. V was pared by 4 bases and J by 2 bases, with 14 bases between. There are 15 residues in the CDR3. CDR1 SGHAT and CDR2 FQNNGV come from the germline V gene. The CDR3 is CASSSLPARNTEAFF. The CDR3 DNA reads TGTGCCAGCAGCTCCCTCCCGGCCAGAAACACTGAAGCTTTCTTT.

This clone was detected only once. The DNA for the CDR3 is TGTGCCAGCAGCGTAGCCGGGTTCACTGAAGCTTTCTTT. It yields the protein CASSVAGFTEAFF. V usage is TRBV9 and J usage is TRBJ1-1, with no clear D. V shed 0 bases and J shed 4 bases, with 7 bases lying between them. Germline values: CDR1 SGDLS, CDR2 YYNGEE. The length of the CDR3 is 13 residues.

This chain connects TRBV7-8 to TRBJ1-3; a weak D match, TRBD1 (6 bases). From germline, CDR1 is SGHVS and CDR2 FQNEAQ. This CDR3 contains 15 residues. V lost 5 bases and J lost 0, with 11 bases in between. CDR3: CASSRDTSSGNTIYF. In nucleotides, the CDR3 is TGTGCCAGCAGCCGGGACACCAGCTCTGGAAACACCATATATTTT.

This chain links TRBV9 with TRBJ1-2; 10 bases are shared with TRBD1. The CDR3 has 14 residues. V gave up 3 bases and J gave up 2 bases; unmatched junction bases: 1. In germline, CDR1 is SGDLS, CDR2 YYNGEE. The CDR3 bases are TGTGCCAGCAGCGCGACAGGGGGCAACTATGGCTACACCTTC. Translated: CASSATGGNYGYTF. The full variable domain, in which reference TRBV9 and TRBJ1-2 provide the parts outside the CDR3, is DSGVTQTPKHLITATGQRVTLRCSPRSGDLSVYWYQQSLDQGLQFLIQYYNGEERAKGNILERFSAQQFPDLHSELNLSSLELGDSALYFCASSATGGNYGYTFGSGTRLTVV.

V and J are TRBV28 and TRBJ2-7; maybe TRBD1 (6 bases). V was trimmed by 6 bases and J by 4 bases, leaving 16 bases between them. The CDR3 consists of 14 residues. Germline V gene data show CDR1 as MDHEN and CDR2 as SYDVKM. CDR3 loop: CASSPPNRAYEQYF. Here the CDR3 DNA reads TGTGCCAGCAGCCCGCCGAACAGGGCGTACGAGCAGTACTTC.

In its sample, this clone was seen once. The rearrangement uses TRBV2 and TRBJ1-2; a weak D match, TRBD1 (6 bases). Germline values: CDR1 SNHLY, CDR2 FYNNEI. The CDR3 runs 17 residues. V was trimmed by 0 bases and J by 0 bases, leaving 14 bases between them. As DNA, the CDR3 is TGTGCCAGCAGTGAAGCGCAAGGGACACCCGCTAACTATGGCTACACCTTC. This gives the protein CASSEAQGTPANYGYTF.

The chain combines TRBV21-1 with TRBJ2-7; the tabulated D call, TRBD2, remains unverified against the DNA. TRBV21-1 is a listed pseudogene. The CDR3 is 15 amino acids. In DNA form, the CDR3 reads TGTGCCAGCAGCCAGGAGGGGCGTTTTCCCTACGAGCAGTACTTC. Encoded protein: CASSQEGRFPYEQYF.

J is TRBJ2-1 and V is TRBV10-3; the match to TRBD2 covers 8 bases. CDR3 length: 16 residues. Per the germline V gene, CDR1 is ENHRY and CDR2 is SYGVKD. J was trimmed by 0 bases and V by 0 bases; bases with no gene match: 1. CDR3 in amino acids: CAISESAGGSYNEQFF. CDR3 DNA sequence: TGTGCCATCAGTGAGTCGGCGGGGGGCTCCTACAATGAGCAGTTCTTC.

The CDR3 DNA reads TGCGCCAGCAGCTTGGCCGAAGAACCCCAGTACTTC. It translates to CASSLAEEPQYF. The chain is built from TRBV5-1 and TRBJ2-5; D not resolved. Germline V gene lookup returns CDR1 SGHRS and CDR2 YFSETQ. The CDR3 runs 12 residues. The V end was cut by 0 bases, the J end by 9 bases, with 9 bases between.

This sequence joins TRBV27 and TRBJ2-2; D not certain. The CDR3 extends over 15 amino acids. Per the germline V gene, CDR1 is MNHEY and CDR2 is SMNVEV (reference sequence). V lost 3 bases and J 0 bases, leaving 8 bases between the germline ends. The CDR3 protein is CASSFRRTNTGELFF. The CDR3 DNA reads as TGTGCCAGCAGTTTCAGGCGAACGAACACCGGGGAGCTGTTTTTT.

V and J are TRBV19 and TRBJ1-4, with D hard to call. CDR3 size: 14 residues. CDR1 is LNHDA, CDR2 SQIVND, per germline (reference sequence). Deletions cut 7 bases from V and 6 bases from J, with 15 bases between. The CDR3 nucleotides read TGTGCCAGTAAATGGGGAGGTAGTGATGAAAAACTGTTTTTT. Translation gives CASKWGGSDEKLFF.

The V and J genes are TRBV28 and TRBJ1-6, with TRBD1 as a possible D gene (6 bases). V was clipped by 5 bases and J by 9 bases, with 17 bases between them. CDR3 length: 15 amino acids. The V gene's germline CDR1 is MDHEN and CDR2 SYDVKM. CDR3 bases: TGTGCCAGCAGTCTAACCGACCGGGGGCGTTCACCCCTCCACTTT. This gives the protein CASSLTDRGRSPLHF. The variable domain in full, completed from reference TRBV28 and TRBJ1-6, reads DVKVTQSSRYLVKRTGEKVFLECVQDMDHENMFWYRQDPGLGLRLIYFSYDVKMKEKGDIPEGYSVSREKKERFSLILESASTNQTSMYLCASSLTDRGRSPLHFGNGTRLTVT.

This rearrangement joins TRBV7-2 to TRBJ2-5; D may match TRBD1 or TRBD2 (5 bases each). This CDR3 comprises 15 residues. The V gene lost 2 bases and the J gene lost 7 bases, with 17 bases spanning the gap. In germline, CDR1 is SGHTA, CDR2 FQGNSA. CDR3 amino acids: CASSLLSRGSGTQYF. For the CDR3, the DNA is TGTGCCAGCAGCTTACTGTCGAGGGGTTCCGGGACCCAGTACTTC.

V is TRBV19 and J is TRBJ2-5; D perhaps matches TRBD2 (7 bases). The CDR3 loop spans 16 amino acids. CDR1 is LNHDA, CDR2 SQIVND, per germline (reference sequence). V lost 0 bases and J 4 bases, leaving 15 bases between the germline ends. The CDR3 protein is CASSIEGTGRAETQYF. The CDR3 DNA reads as TGTGCCAGTAGTATAGAAGGTACAGGGAGGGCAGAGACCCAGTACTTC.